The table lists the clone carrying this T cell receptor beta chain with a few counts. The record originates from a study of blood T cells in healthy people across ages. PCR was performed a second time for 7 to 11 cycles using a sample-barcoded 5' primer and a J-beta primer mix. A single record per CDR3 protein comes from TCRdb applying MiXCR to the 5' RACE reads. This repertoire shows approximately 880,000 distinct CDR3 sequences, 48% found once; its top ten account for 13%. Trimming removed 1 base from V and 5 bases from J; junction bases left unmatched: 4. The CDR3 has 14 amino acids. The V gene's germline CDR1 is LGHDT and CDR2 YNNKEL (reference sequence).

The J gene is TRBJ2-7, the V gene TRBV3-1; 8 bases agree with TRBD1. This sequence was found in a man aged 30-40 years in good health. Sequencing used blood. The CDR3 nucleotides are TGTGCCAGCAGCCAAGGGACAGGGCCCAACGAGCAGTACTTC. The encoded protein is CASSQGTGPNEQYF.